This T cell receptor (beta chain) was recorded in a study of T cells after yellow fever vaccination. Only a few counts were recorded for this clonotype. In TCRdb, the 5' RACE reads were re-called with MiXCR into one record per CDR3 protein. The sample lists some 350,000 distinct CDR3 sequences, 6.2% occurring once. Trimming cost V 1 base and J 4 bases, with 10 bases left between them. Germline loops: CDR1 MNHEY, CDR2 SVGEGT. CDR3 length: 14 residues. The rearrangement links TRBV6-2 or TRBV6-3 to TRBJ1-2; D uncertain. Sequenced material: PBMCs, taken 5 days after the yellow fever booster vaccination. This clonotype was obtained from a man aged 25 to 40 who received the YFV17D yellow fever vaccine. The CDR3 bases are TGTGCCAGCAGTTACTTCCGGTCGATCTATGGCTACACCTTC. Protein: CASSYFRSIYGYTF.